The clone carrying this T cell receptor (beta chain) was seen only a few times. Germline CDR1 and CDR2: MNHEY and SVGAGI. The trim removed 0 bases at V and 8 bases at J, leaving 7 bases unmatched. The CDR3 contains 16 residues. The time point denotes: pretreatment peripheral blood. This record belongs to a study of PD-L1 blockade in urothelial cancer. Some clones are missing from TCRdb's copy, which holds only in-frame ones; the method was immunoSEQ multiplex PCR. The repertoire holds 45,000 or so clones, with 82% as singletons. The material was PBMCs, obtained around atezolizumab (anti-PD-L1) treatment. The gene calls are TRBV6-5 and TRBJ1-4; 9 nucleotides match TRBD1. The sequence derives from a man over 45 with urothelial cancer. CDR3 bases: TGTGCCAGCAGTTACTCCCCGACAGGGGGTAGGGAAAAACTGTTTTTT. Protein sequence: CASSYSPTGGREKLFF.